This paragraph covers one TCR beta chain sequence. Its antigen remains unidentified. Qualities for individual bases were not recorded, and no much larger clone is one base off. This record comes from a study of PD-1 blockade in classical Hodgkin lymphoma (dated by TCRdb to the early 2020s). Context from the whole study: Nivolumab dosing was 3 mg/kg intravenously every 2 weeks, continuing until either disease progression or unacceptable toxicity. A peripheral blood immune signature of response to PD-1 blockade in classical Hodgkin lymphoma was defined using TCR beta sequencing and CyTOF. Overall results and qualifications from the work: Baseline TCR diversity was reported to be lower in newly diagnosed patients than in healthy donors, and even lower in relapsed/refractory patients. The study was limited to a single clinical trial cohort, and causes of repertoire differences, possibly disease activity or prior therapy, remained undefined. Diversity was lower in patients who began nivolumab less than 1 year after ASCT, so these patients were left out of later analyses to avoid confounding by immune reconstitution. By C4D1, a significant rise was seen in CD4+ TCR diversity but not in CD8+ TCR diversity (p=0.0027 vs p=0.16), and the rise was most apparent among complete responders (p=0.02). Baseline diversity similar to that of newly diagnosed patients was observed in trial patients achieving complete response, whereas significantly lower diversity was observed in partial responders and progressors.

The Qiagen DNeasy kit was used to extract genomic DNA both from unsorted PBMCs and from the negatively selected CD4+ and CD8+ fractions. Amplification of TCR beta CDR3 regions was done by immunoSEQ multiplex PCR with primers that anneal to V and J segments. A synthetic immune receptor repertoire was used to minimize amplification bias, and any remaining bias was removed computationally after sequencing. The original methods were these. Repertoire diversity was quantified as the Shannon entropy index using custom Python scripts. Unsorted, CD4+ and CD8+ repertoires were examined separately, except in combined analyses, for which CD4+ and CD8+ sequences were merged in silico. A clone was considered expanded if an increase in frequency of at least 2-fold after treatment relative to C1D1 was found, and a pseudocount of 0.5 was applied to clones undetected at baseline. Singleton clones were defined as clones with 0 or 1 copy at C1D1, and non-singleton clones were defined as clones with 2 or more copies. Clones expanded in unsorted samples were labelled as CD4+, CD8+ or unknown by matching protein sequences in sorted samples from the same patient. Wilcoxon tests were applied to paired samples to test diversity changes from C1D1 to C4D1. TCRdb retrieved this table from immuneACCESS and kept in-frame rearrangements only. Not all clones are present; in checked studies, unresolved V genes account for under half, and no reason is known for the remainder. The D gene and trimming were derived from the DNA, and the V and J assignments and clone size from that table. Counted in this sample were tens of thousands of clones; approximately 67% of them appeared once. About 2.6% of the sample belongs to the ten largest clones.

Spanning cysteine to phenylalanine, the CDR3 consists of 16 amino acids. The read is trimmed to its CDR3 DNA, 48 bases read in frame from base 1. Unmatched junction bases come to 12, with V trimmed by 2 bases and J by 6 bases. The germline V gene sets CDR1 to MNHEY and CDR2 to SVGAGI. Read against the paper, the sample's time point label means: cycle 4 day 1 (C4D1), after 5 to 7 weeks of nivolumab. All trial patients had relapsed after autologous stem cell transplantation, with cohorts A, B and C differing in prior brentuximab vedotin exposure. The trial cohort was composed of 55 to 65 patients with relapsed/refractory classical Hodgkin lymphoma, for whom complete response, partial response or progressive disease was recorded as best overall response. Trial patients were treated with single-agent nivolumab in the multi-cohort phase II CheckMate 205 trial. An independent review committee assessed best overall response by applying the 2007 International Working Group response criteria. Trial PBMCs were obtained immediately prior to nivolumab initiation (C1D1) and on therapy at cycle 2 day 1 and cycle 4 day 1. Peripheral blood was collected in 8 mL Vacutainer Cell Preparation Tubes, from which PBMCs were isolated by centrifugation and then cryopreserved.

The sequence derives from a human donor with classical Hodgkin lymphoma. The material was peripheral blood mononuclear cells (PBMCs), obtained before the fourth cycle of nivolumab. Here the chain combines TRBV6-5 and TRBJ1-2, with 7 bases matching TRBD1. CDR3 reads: CASSYLPGGGRDGYTF. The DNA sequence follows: TGTGCCAGCAGTTACCTCCCAGGGGGAGGGAGGGATGGCTACACCTTC.